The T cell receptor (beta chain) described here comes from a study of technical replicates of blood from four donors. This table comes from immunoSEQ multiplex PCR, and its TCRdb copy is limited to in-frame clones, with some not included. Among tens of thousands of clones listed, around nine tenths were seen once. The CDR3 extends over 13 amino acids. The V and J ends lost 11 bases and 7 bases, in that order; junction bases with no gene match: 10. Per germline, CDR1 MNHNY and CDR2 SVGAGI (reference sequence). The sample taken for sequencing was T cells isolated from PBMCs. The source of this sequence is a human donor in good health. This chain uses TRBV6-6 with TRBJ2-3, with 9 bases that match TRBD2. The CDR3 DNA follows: TGTGCCGTGGTATCTAGCGGGACTTATACGCAGTATTTT. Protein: CAVVSSGTYTQYF.